These 4 T cell receptor beta chains were all obtained from the same sample, sequenced in a study of tumor and adjacent non-tumor tissue in lung cancer (dated 2018 in TCRdb). Receptors were amplified or captured by multiplex PCR. Reads for this sample came from an Illumina HiSeq 2500. TCRbeta libraries were constructed through three rounds of nested PCR with primers (Table S4) according to protocols modified from ARM-PCR. The raw public data were reprocessed by TCRdb itself: fastp quality trimming at Q25, MiXCR clonotype calling, in-frame beta chains only. Rows are combined by CDR3 protein, so each entry shows the most common genes and DNA. The sample table contains 50,000 to 60,000 distinct CDR3 sequences; only one count was recorded for just under 75% of them. Roughly 25% of the sample is in the top ten clones. RNA was isolated from bulk, unsorted tissue, and RNA quality was assessed with a NanoDrop ND-1000 and an Agilent 2100. Normal lung samples were distant non-tumor tissue taken more than 3 cm from the tumor edge.

The specimen sequenced was distant non-tumor lung tissue. The origin of the receptors is a woman aged 55-70 years with non-small cell lung cancer.

The chain joins TRBV14 to TRBJ2-2; D is undetermined. The CDR3 is 14 amino acids. Germline CDR1 reads SGHDN; CDR2 reads FVKESK. Trimming took 7 bases from V and 0 from J, leaving 9 bases between them. This chain's CDR3 is CASNLTPNTGELFF. CDR3 DNA: TGTGCCAGCAACCTGACCCCGAACACCGGGGAGCTGTTTTTT.

A note on this clonotype: A read error may account for a junction end that differs from germline. The chain joins TRBV5-6 to TRBJ2-4, with D perhaps matching TRBD1 (6 bases). The germline V gene has CDR1 SGHDT and CDR2 YYEEEE. The CDR3 sequence is 15 residues long. CDR3 in amino acids: CTSSKQGHVFEIQYF. The DNA for the CDR3 is TGTACCAGCAGCAAGCAGGGACACGTATTTGAGATTCAGTACTTC.

Concerning this clonotype: An end of the junction does not agree with germline; a read error may underlie this. The genes are TRBV28 and TRBJ1-5, with D possibly being TRBD1 (5 bases). The CDR3 consists of 14 residues. Germline CDR1 is MDHEN and CDR2 is SYDVKM. CDR3 loop: CASSFGGVSQHQHF. The CDR3, as DNA: TGTGCCAGTAGTTTTGGGGGGGTTAGTCAGCACCAGCATTTT.

Turning to this clonotype: Since no conserved phenylalanine or tryptophan closes the CDR3, a read error is the likely cause. J is TRBJ2-2 and V is TRBV6-2 or TRBV6-3, with D unclear. The germline V gene encodes CDR1 MNHEY and CDR2 SVGEGT. V was shortened by 4 bases and J by 2 bases, with 8 bases between the two germline ends. This CDR3 is built from 14 residues. In nucleotides, the CDR3 is TGTGCCAGCAGTTTTTCTTCAAACACCGGGGAGCTGTTTCTT. Translated, it gives CASSFSSNTGELFL.